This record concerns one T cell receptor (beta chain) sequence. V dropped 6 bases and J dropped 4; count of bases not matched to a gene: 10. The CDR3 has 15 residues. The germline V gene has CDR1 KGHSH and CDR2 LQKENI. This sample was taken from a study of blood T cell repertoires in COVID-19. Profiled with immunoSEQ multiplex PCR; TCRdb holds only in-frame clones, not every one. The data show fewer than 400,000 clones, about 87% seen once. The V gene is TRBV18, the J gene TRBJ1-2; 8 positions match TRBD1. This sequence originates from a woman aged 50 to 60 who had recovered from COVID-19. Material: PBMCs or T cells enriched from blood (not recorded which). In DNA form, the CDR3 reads TGTGCCAGCTCCCCAGTCGGACAGGGTTCCTATGGCTACACCTTC. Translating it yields CASSPVGQGSYGYTF.